This T cell receptor beta chain was identified during a study of T-cell reconstitution after alpha-beta-depleted transplantation in children. Germline V gives CDR1 SQVTM, CDR2 ANQGSEA. The J segment lost 0 bases and the V segment lost 5 bases, leaving 8 bases of the junction unmatched. This CDR3 contains 17 residues. This clonotype was picked up many times. The TCRbeta library incorporated unique molecular identifiers. TCRdb re-derived calls from the PCR reads in MiXCR, one entry per CDR3 protein. The repertoire has some 200,000 distinct CDR3 sequences, 6.6% of them found once; the top ten carry approximately 5.7%.

The chain is built from TRBV29-1 and TRBJ2-3; 13 bases agree with TRBD2. This material consisted of PBMCs, taken before TCRalphabeta/CD19-depleted stem cell transplant. The receptor was isolated from a boy aged 2 to 9 with acute lymphoblastic leukemia, due to receive a stem cell transplant. In DNA form, the CDR3 reads TGCAGCGTTCCGGGACTAGCGGGAAAGGGTAGCACAGATACGCAGTATTTT. It specifies CSVPGLAGKGSTDTQYF.